Presented here are 14 T cell receptor beta chains from one specimen sequenced in a study of blood T cell repertoires in COVID-19. Sequencing was performed with immunoSEQ multiplex PCR; in TCRdb, only in-frame clones are kept and a portion is missing. The sample holds about 190,000 clones; around 80% are singletons and the top ten take 12%. Sample: peripheral blood. The receptors come from a woman older than 75 with COVID-19, enrolled during active disease.

This rearrangement joins TRBV13 to TRBJ2-4; 7 nucleotides agree with TRBD1. The V gene's germline CDR1 is PRHDT and CDR2 FYEKMQ (reference sequence). CDR3 size: 16 residues. With 3 bases clipped from V and 0 bases from J, the junction kept 5 bases outside the gene matches. CDR3 sequence: CASSFRDSLAKNIQYF. Here the CDR3 DNA reads TGTGCCAGCAGCTTCCGGGACAGTCTAGCCAAAAACATTCAGTACTTC.

The rearrangement uses TRBV6-6 and TRBJ2-1; TRBD2 agrees at 7 bases. J was trimmed by 11 bases and V by 5 bases; bases with no gene match: 9. This CDR3 contains 13 residues. In germline, CDR1 is MNHNY, CDR2 SVGAGI (reference sequence). The chain's CDR3 is CASSQLGGRKQFF. The CDR3 coding sequence is TGTGCCAGCAGTCAATTGGGCGGGAGAAAGCAGTTCTTC.

The rearrangement links TRBV3-1 (or the pseudogene TRBV3-2) to TRBJ2-3, with D hard to call. The CDR3 is 13 residues long. CDR1 and CDR2 from the germline V gene are LGHDT and YNNKEL (reference sequence). V was trimmed by 4 bases and J by 3 bases, leaving 8 bases between them. The DNA of the CDR3 is TGTGCCAGCAGCCGGGCAACAACAGATACGCAGTATTTT. Amino acid sequence: CASSRATTDTQYF.

This chain joins TRBV14 and TRBJ2-2; possible D gene TRBD1, 6 bases. Germline V gene data show CDR1 as SGHDN and CDR2 as FVKESK. V was cut by 3 bases and J by 4 bases, with 15 bases left in between. The length of the CDR3 is 16 residues. CDR3 sequence reads: CASSHQGTGFTGELFF. Here the CDR3 DNA reads TGTGCCAGCAGCCACCAGGGGACGGGATTCACCGGGGAGCTGTTTTTT.

The chain joins TRBV29-1 to TRBJ2-3, with D perhaps TRBD2 (6 bases). V was pared by 7 bases and J by 4 bases, with 9 bases between. The germline CDR1 and CDR2 sequences are SQVTM and ANQGSEA. This CDR3 comprises 11 residues. CDR3 nucleotides: TGCAGCGGGCGGGAATCAGATACGCAGTATTTT. It translates to CSGRESDTQYF.

The chain joins TRBV9 to TRBJ2-4; tentative D call: TRBD2 (6 bases). Trimming took 3 bases from V and 0 from J, leaving 7 bases between them. Looked up from germline, CDR1 is SGDLS and CDR2 is YYNGEE. The CDR3 totals 14 residues. The CDR3 coding sequence is TGTGCCAGCAGCGGGGGACTAGCCAAAAACATTCAGTACTTC. Encoded protein: CASSGGLAKNIQYF. The full variable domain, rest sourced from reference TRBV9 and TRBJ2-4, is DSGVTQTPKHLITATGQRVTLRCSPRSGDLSVYWYQQSLDQGLQFLIQYYNGEERAKGNILERFSAQQFPDLHSELNLSSLELGDSALYFCASSGGLAKNIQYFGAGTRLSVL.

The genes are TRBV5-1 and TRBJ1-6, with TRBD1 identical over 7 bases. The CDR3 contains 15 residues. The germline CDR1 and CDR2 sequences are SGHRS and YFSETQ. J lost 7 bases, V lost 2 bases, and 6 bases had no gene match. For the CDR3, the DNA is TGCGCCAGCAGCTTTACAGGGGTTAAGAATTCACCCCTCCACTTT. It translates to CASSFTGVKNSPLHF.

J is TRBJ1-1 and V is TRBV19; D possibly corresponds to TRBD1 (5 bases). The CDR3 sequence is 14 residues long. V was cut by 2 bases and J by 5 bases, with 12 bases left in between. Germline values: CDR1 LNHDA, CDR2 SQIVND (reference sequence). The CDR3 loop reads CASSIPGGRTEAFF. CDR3 DNA: TGTGCCAGTAGTATACCGGGGGGGAGGACTGAAGCTTTCTTT.

The count of this clone is one. V is TRBV7-3 and J is TRBJ2-1, with 9 bases identical to TRBD1. The CDR3 extends over 15 amino acids. CDR1 and CDR2 (germline): SGHTA, FQGTGA. V lost 2 bases and J lost 8; bases outside the gene matches: 7. The CDR3 is CASSLAGTGWDEQFF. In nucleotides, the CDR3 is TGTGCCAGCAGCTTAGCCGGGACAGGGTGGGATGAGCAGTTCTTC.

A single count supports this clone. CDR3 in amino acids: CASSVGLAAHNEQFF. CDR3 DNA: TGTGCCAGTAGTGTCGGACTAGCGGCACACAATGAGCAGTTCTTC. The chain links TRBV19 to TRBJ2-1, with 10 bases that match TRBD2. V was pared by 5 bases and J by 5 bases, with 6 bases of the junction left unmatched. This CDR3 is built from 15 residues. The germline gives CDR1 LNHDA, CDR2 SQIVND (reference sequence).

The chain combines TRBV6-2 or TRBV6-3 with TRBJ1-1; D uncertain. This CDR3 has 12 amino acids. Between the trimmed V and J ends, which lost 5 bases and 2 bases, there was a span of 6 bases. Per germline, CDR1 MNHEY and CDR2 SVGEGT. CDR3 sequence reads: CASSQANTEAFF. CDR3 coding DNA: TGTGCCAGCAGTCAAGCTAACACTGAAGCTTTCTTT.

This clone occurred once. The chain employs TRBV7-8 and TRBJ1-1; TRBD1 is a possible D gene (5 bases). CDR1 and CDR2 from the germline V gene are SGHVS and FQNEAQ. CDR3 length: 17 residues. Trimming cost V 5 bases and J 1 base, with 20 bases left between them. Here the CDR3 DNA reads TGTGCCAGCAGCCCGAAAAGGGGCCTGGTAGGGAACACTGAAGCTTTCTTT. This codes for CASSPKRGLVGNTEAFF.

This clone has a handful of counts. This chain uses TRBV19 with TRBJ1-1, with D uncertain. From germline, CDR1 is LNHDA and CDR2 SQIVND (reference sequence). The CDR3 consists of 13 residues. The ends were cut back, 3 bases at V and 0 bases at J, with 5 bases in the middle. The CDR3 bases are TGTGCCAGTAGTATTAGTATGAACACTGAAGCTTTCTTT. Its translation is CASSISMNTEAFF.

The CDR3 is CASSPVAGSSYEQYF. The CDR3 region has the DNA TGTGCCAGCAGTCCCGTAGCGGGTTCCTCCTACGAGCAGTACTTC. This chain connects TRBV27 to TRBJ2-7; 7 positions match TRBD2. This CDR3 contains 15 residues. Germline V gene lookup returns CDR1 MNHEY and CDR2 SMNVEV (reference sequence). V trimming: 5 bases; J trimming: 0 bases; junction bases outside the gene matches: 7.